What follows is one TCR beta chain and its context. No antigen is known for it. Separate from the roughly 610-subject first cohort, the roughly 130-subject validation cohort was the one that the donors belonged to. These data belong to a study of cytomegalovirus exposure and HLA in healthy donors. The overall study: The roughly 120 validation repertoires, a later analysis reported, used the same platform as the approximately 670 first-cohort repertoires. Study outcomes and limitations: The majority of TCR sequences were rare, yet some public TCRs appeared in many donors.

Germline V CDR1 and CDR2: MNHEY, SVGAGI. This CDR3 is 13 amino acids long. With 5 bases removed from V and 5 bases from J, the gap between germline ends came to 12 bases. Sequencing was performed with immunoSEQ multiplex PCR; in TCRdb, only in-frame clones are kept and a portion is missing. Altogether some 140,000 clones are present, approximately 92% being singletons, with the ten largest covering 8% to 9.5%. The sequence came from a woman aged 18-29 years in good health and CMV-seropositive. The genes are TRBV6-5 and TRBJ1-1; tentative D call: TRBD1 (5 bases). The sequenced sample was PBMCs. The CDR3, as DNA: TGTGCCAGCAGTCCACTTGGGGCGACTGAAGCTTTCTTT. It is translated as CASSPLGATEAFF.